These 28 T cell receptor beta chains were sequenced from one sample in a study of type 1 regulatory T cells. Using its own MiXCR run on the reads, TCRdb lists one record per CDR3 protein. The table includes just under 65,000 distinct CDR3 sequences, nearly 50% detected once. What these receptors recognize is not known. The sequencing sample was made of cultured non-Tr1 T cells, either the whole culture or a sorted T cell fraction (not recorded which). These receptors came from a human donor in good health.

This chain joins TRBV6-5 and TRBJ1-5, with D possibly matching TRBD1 (5 bases). V was cut by 6 bases and J by 0 bases, with 12 bases left in between. This CDR3 is 15 amino acids long. Germline V gene data show CDR1 as MNHEY and CDR2 as SVGAGI. DNA for the CDR3: TGTGCCAGCAGGAAGACAGACTATAGCAATCAGCCCCAGCATTTT. Its protein product is CASRKTDYSNQPQHF.

The chain uses TRBV20-1 and TRBJ2-5; D gene uncertain. This CDR3 is built from 14 residues. V shed 6 bases and J shed 1 base, with 15 bases lying between them. Germline CDR1 and CDR2: DFQATT and SNEGSKA (reference sequence). The CDR3 DNA sequence: TGCAGTGCCACTCCTCCGGGCTTCCAAGAGACCCAGTACTTC. As protein: CSATPPGFQETQYF.

This clonotype occurred a few times. The chain carries TRBV4-2 and TRBJ2-3, with 10 bases lining up with TRBD2. V dropped 3 bases and J dropped 1; count of bases not matched to a gene: 4. From germline, CDR1 is LGHNA and CDR2 YNFKEQ. The CDR3 loop spans 16 amino acids. The CDR3 DNA sequence: TGTGCCAGCAGCCACGGACTAGCGGACGGCACAGATACGCAGTATTTT. Translating gives CASSHGLADGTDTQYF.

This clonotype was seen ten or more times. The chain has TRBV24-1 and TRBJ2-3; a weak D match, TRBD2 (6 bases). Germline CDR1 and CDR2: KGHDR and SFDVKD. The CDR3 length is 16 residues. V lost 1 base and J lost 1, with 11 bases in between. Here the CDR3 reads CATSDFIAGRTDTQYF. CDR3 DNA sequence: TGTGCCACCAGTGATTTTATCGCGGGGCGCACAGATACGCAGTATTTT.

This clonotype has a single count. The chain is built from TRBV20-1 and TRBJ1-4, with 11 bases lining up with TRBD1. This CDR3 region has 13 residues. With V trimmed by 8 bases and J by 7 bases, 6 bases remained unmatched. The V gene's germline CDR1 is DFQATT and CDR2 SNEGSKA (reference sequence). CDR3 loop: CSRGGQGGEKLFF. The DNA of the CDR3 is TGCAGTAGAGGGGGACAGGGGGGTGAAAAACTGTTTTTT.

The chain links TRBV2 to TRBJ1-6; no clear D gene. CDR1 is SNHLY, CDR2 FYNNEI, per germline. The CDR3 covers 14 residues. Trimming took 4 bases from V and 14 from J, leaving 18 bases between them. The CDR3 protein is CASSGAGGRSSLHF. CDR3 sequence (DNA): TGTGCCAGCAGTGGGGCAGGAGGAAGATCATCCCTCCACTTT.

J is TRBJ2-3 and V is TRBV4-1; weak D call: TRBD2 (5 bases). The CDR3 consists of 15 residues. V lost 0 bases and J lost 1, with 8 bases in between. Germline loops: CDR1 MGHRA, CDR2 YSYEKL. Written as DNA, the CDR3 is TGCGCCAGCAGCCAAGAAACTAGAGGCACAGATACGCAGTATTTT. It yields the protein CASSQETRGTDTQYF.

This chain joins TRBV20-1 and TRBJ2-7, with TRBD2 matching 10 bases. The CDR3 loop spans 14 amino acids. Germline V gene sequence: CDR1 DFQATT, CDR2 SNEGSKA (reference sequence). V lost 0 bases to trimming and J lost 4 bases; unmatched junction nucleotides: 3. The CDR3 DNA reads TGCAGTGCTAGAGACCCTAGCGGGGGATACGAGCAGTACTTC. It is translated as CSARDPSGGYEQYF.

This clonotype appeared once. The chain recombines TRBV7-9 with TRBJ2-3; D perhaps matches TRBD2 (7 bases). V gave up 5 bases and J gave up 1 base, with 13 bases separating them. This CDR3 region has 15 residues. The germline V gene encodes CDR1 SEHNR and CDR2 FQNEAQ (reference sequence). The CDR3 sequence is CASSPGGQGTDTQYF. CDR3 DNA sequence: TGTGCCAGCAGCCCCGGGGGGCAGGGCACAGATACGCAGTATTTT.

The chain carries TRBV6-2 or TRBV6-3 and TRBJ2-3; D is uncertain. Trimming cost V 5 bases and J 4 bases, with 10 bases left between them. Germline lookup yields CDR1 MNHEY and CDR2 SVGEGT. The CDR3 covers 13 residues. The CDR3 sequence is CASSPYYSDTQYF. As DNA, the CDR3 is TGTGCCAGCAGTCCATACTATTCAGATACGCAGTATTTT.

This clonotype was detected a few times. V usage is TRBV5-1 and J usage is TRBJ1-6; 7 bases line up with TRBD1. The germline gives CDR1 SGHRS, CDR2 YFSETQ. The CDR3 runs 17 residues. Germline trimming cut 0 bases from V and 11 bases from J; bases unmatched to any gene: 14. Written as DNA, the CDR3 is TGCGCCAGCAGCTTGGAGCCTCGTGGGACAGTCGTACCACCCCTCCACTTT. Translating it yields CASSLEPRGTVVPPLHF.

This clonotype has only a few counts. The chain joins TRBV12-3 or TRBV12-4 to TRBJ2-1; no clear D gene. CDR3 length: 13 residues. Deletions cut 7 bases from V and 4 bases from J, with 11 bases between. The CDR3 nucleotides are TGTGCCAGCAAGGGCGACGGGTACAATGAGCAGTTCTTC. It specifies CASKGDGYNEQFF.

Of note for this clonotype: At one boundary the junction diverges from the germline segment, which might be a read error. The V gene is TRBV4-2, the J gene TRBJ2-5, with D unresolved. CDR3 size: 14 residues. The germline gives CDR1 LGHNA, CDR2 YNFKEQ. The CDR3 DNA sequence: TGTGCCAGCAGCGAAGAGGCCCGAGAGGTTACCCAGTACTTC. As protein: CASSEEAREVTQYF.

The sample holds one count of this clonotype. At one boundary the junction diverges from the germline segment, which might be a read error. The rearrangement joins TRBV5-1 to TRBJ1-1; D unresolved. The CDR3 has 12 amino acids. CDR1 is SGHRS and CDR2 is YFSETQ in the germline V gene. In DNA form, the CDR3 reads TGCGCCAGCAGCTTGGCGGTAGGTGAAGCCTTCTTT. Amino acid sequence: CASSLAVGEAFF.

This clonotype was observed a handful of times. The V gene is TRBV12-3 or TRBV12-4, the J gene TRBJ2-6, with 8 bases lining up with TRBD1. Trimming removed 6 bases from V and 2 bases from J; junction bases left unmatched: 3. This CDR3 region has 15 residues. The CDR3 reads CASRDRDAGANVLTF. CDR3 sequence (DNA): TGTGCCAGCAGGGACAGGGACGCTGGGGCCAACGTCCTGACTTTC.

This chain uses TRBV6-1 with TRBJ1-1; no definite D call. CDR1 and CDR2 (germline): MNHNS, SASEGT. This CDR3 spans 13 amino acids. Trimming cost V 5 bases and J 5 bases, with 12 bases left between them. In DNA form, the CDR3 reads TGTGCCAGCAGTAGACAAGTTTATACTGAAGCTTTCTTT. Encoded protein: CASSRQVYTEAFF.

The chain has TRBV3-1 and TRBJ1-2, with 7 bases matching TRBD1. V lost 4 bases to trimming and J lost 4 bases; unmatched junction nucleotides: 6. This CDR3 is built from 14 residues. In germline, CDR1 is LGHDT, CDR2 YNNKEL (reference sequence). The CDR3 coding sequence is TGTGCCAGCAGCCTCAGGGACAGATTCTATGGCTACACCTTC. Translated: CASSLRDRFYGYTF.

V and J are TRBV5-5 and TRBJ1-1, with 8 bases aligning to TRBD1. The ends lost 2 bases at V and 4 bases at J; junction bases unmatched: 7. This CDR3 is built from 15 residues. Germline V gives CDR1 SGHKS, CDR2 YYEKEE (reference sequence). The CDR3 region is CASSLQGVLSTEAFF. The CDR3 bases are TGTGCCAGCAGCTTACAGGGGGTTCTTTCCACTGAAGCTTTCTTT.

This clonotype was found a few times. The V gene is TRBV3-1, the J gene TRBJ1-1, with 8 positions matching TRBD1. The CDR3 is made up of 13 amino acids. The V gene end was trimmed by 5 bases and the J gene end by 10 bases; junction bases not matched to a gene: 9. CDR1 LGHDT and CDR2 YNNKEL come from the germline V gene (reference sequence). CDR3: CASSGGQGRLAFF. Here the CDR3 DNA reads TGTGCCAGCAGCGGAGGACAGGGACGATTAGCTTTCTTT.

Many counts were recorded for this clonotype. The rearrangement joins TRBV6-1 to TRBJ1-2; weak D call: TRBD1 (5 bases). V lost 8 bases to trimming and J lost 4 bases, with 23 bases between them. CDR3 length: 16 amino acids. Per germline, CDR1 MNHNS and CDR2 SASEGT. The CDR3 sequence: CASLAPPGRASYGYTF. The CDR3, as DNA: TGTGCCAGCTTGGCACCCCCGGGGCGGGCTAGCTATGGCTACACCTTC.

The chain is built from TRBV18 and TRBJ1-2, with a possible D match to TRBD1 (5 bases). Trimming left V 6 bases short and J 6 bases short, with 11 bases between. Per germline, CDR1 KGHSH and CDR2 LQKENI. CDR3 length equals 12 residues. This CDR3 is CASSLTGDGYTF. For the CDR3, the DNA is TGTGCCAGCTCTCTCACAGGTGATGGCTACACCTTC.

The rearrangement links TRBV6-2 or TRBV6-3 to TRBJ1-2, with TRBD1 matching over 7 bases. Losses at the gene ends were 6 bases for V and 0 bases for J; bases not matched to a gene: 7. Looked up from germline, CDR1 is MNHEY and CDR2 is SVGEGT. The CDR3 covers 15 residues. CDR3 region: CASSTQGWTNYGYTF. The CDR3 DNA is TGTGCCAGCAGCACACAGGGGTGGACTAACTATGGCTACACCTTC.

This clonotype was seen only a few times. The rearrangement uses TRBV7-2 and TRBJ2-2; D unclear. Deletions cut 4 bases from V and 4 bases from J, with 4 bases between. Germline loops: CDR1 SGHTA, CDR2 FQGNSA. The CDR3 length is 12 residues. The CDR3 protein is CASSSITGELFF. The DNA for the CDR3 is TGTGCCAGCAGCTCCATCACCGGGGAGCTGTTTTTT.

This clonotype was seen a handful of times. The chain has TRBV19 and TRBJ2-3; the D gene is possibly TRBD2 (5 bases). Germline assignment: CDR1 LNHDA and CDR2 SQIVND (reference sequence). V shed 10 bases and J shed 2 bases, with 22 bases lying between them. CDR3 size: 16 residues. CDR3 sequence (DNA): TGTGCCACCCAGATTCGGGGTCTTAGTCTCACAGATACGCAGTATTTT. As protein: CATQIRGLSLTDTQYF.

This chain links TRBV20-1 with TRBJ2-1; possible D gene TRBD2, 7 bases. The germline gives CDR1 DFQATT, CDR2 SNEGSKA (reference sequence). The length of the CDR3 is 14 residues. Between the trimmed V and J ends, which lost 0 bases and 6 bases, there was a span of 12 bases. The chain's CDR3 is CSARDLGGLNEQFF. The CDR3, as DNA: TGCAGTGCTAGAGATTTGGGGGGGCTCAATGAGCAGTTCTTC.

This clonotype has just a few counts. The J gene is TRBJ2-7, the V gene TRBV20-1, with D unclear. The germline V and J ends were trimmed by 6 bases and 7 bases, with 13 bases remaining between them. This CDR3 has 11 residues. Germline assignment: CDR1 DFQATT and CDR2 SNEGSKA (reference sequence). This CDR3 is CSASKVGEQYF. The CDR3 coding sequence is TGCAGTGCCAGCAAGGTCGGGGAGCAGTACTTC.

V usage is TRBV5-1 and J usage is TRBJ1-1, with 10 bases fitting TRBD1. J gave up 0 bases and V 4 bases, and 9 bases lay outside the gene matches. The CDR3 covers 17 residues. CDR1 and CDR2 (germline): SGHRS, YFSETQ. CDR3 sequence reads: CASSPGQGLGVNTEAFF. CDR3 in DNA: TGCGCCAGCAGCCCGGGACAGGGGTTAGGAGTGAACACTGAAGCTTTCTTT.

This clonotype was counted ten times or more. The rearrangement links TRBV20-1 to TRBJ2-7; D could derive from TRBD1 or TRBD2 (5 bases each). The CDR3 extends over 16 amino acids. Germline CDR1 reads DFQATT; CDR2 reads SNEGSKA (reference sequence). V dropped 1 base and J dropped 2 bases, with 18 bases sitting between them. The CDR3 sequence: CSARVPQGGGAYEQYF. The CDR3 DNA is TGCAGTGCTAGAGTGCCTCAGGGCGGAGGAGCCTACGAGCAGTACTTC.